The 7 T cell receptor beta chains below all came from one sample that was sequenced in a study of shared clonotypes between healthy human individuals. The repertoire was sequenced with immunoSEQ multiplex PCR; TCRdb's copy has only in-frame clones and lacks some. The profile covers around 2.5 million clones, with 93% appearing a single time and 0.36% taken by the ten largest. The sequenced material came from naive CD4+ T cells from PBMCs. Subset: CD45RA+ positively selected. Receptors were obtained from a man aged 18-30 years in good health. Some clones in this sample may be carry-over from other donors' samples.

The V gene is TRBV2, the J gene TRBJ1-1; 7 nucleotides line up with TRBD1. CDR1 SNHLY and CDR2 FYNNEI come from the germline V gene. V was clipped by 6 bases and J by 2 bases; unmatched bases: 6. CDR3 size: 14 residues. In nucleotides, the CDR3 is TGTGCCAGCAGGCGACAGGGCCCCAACACTGAAGCTTTCTTT. It is translated as CASRRQGPNTEAFF.

The chain combines TRBV4-3 with TRBJ1-3, with no clear D. The V end was cut by 0 bases, the J end by 0 bases, with 9 bases between. The CDR3 runs 16 residues. Per the germline V gene, CDR1 is LGHNA and CDR2 is YSLEER. CDR3 residues: CASSQESATSGNTIYF. CDR3 nucleotides: TGCGCCAGCAGCCAAGAATCTGCAACCTCTGGAAACACCATATATTTT.

The chain uses TRBV18 and TRBJ2-3; no firm D call. The germline gives CDR1 KGHSH, CDR2 LQKENI. The CDR3 runs to 13 residues. The V end was cut by 2 bases, the J end by 5 bases, with 8 bases between. CDR3 DNA sequence: TGTGCCAGCTCACCAAACGCCGGAGATACGCAGTATTTT. Protein sequence: CASSPNAGDTQYF.

The chain carries TRBV28 and TRBJ2-5; no firm D call. Trimming stripped 2 bases from V and 5 bases from J, with 12 bases between. CDR3 length: 14 amino acids. Looked up from germline, CDR1 is MDHEN and CDR2 is SYDVKM. The CDR3 is CASSLPHELETQYF. DNA for the CDR3: TGTGCCAGCAGTTTACCCCACGAGTTGGAGACCCAGTACTTC.

This rearrangement joins TRBV28 to TRBJ2-7; D possibly corresponds to TRBD2 (6 bases). The CDR3 sequence is 14 residues long. Germline CDR1 is MDHEN and CDR2 is SYDVKM. Trimming stripped 6 bases from V and 6 bases from J, with 18 bases between. The CDR3 DNA is TGTGCCAGCAGCCTAGGAGGGAGTCGGTTCGAGCAGTACTTC. Amino acid sequence: CASSLGGSRFEQYF.

A single count supports this clone. CDR3 region: CASSLGSAGGRNEQFF. The CDR3 region has the DNA TGCGCCAGCAGCTTGGGTTCGGCGGGAGGGCGCAATGAGCAGTTCTTC. This rearrangement joins TRBV5-1 to TRBJ2-1, with 9 bases identical to TRBD2. Germline CDR1 is SGHRS and CDR2 is YFSETQ. V lost 0 bases, J lost 6 bases, and 7 bases stayed unmatched. The CDR3 is made up of 16 amino acids.

V gene TRBV5-6 combines with J gene TRBJ2-1, with a possible D match to TRBD2 (6 bases). Trimming removed 0 bases at V and 0 bases at J, with 16 bases between. This CDR3 has 18 residues. Germline-derived CDR1 and CDR2 are SGHDT and YYEEEE. The CDR3: CASSLVFGTYSSYNEQFF. The CDR3 DNA follows: TGTGCCAGCAGCTTGGTTTTTGGGACTTACAGCTCCTACAATGAGCAGTTCTTC. Filled out from reference TRBV5-6 and TRBJ2-1, the complete variable domain reads DAGVTQSPTHLIKTRGQQVTLRCSPKSGHDTVSWYQQALGQGPQFIFQYYEEEERQRGNFPDRFSGHQFPNYSSELNVNALLLGDSALYLCASSLVFGTYSSYNEQFFGPGTRLTVL.